These T cell receptor beta chains were read from a single sample in a study of blood T cells in healthy people across ages. TCRdb reprocessed the 5' RACE reads with MiXCR, giving one entry per CDR3 protein. The table has about 290,000 distinct CDR3 sequences, roughly 29% seen once. The material sequenced was blood. The receptors shown here come from a woman in her 70s in good health. The CDR3 runs from the conserved cysteine through the conserved F or W. The order of the fields is D gene, V gene, J gene, clone size, CDR3 DNA, CDR3 protein. D genes are given only for firm matches. Part of the rows lack a size; the others show once, few, many or a class for expanded clones.

D: TRBD2; V: TRBV7-9; J: TRBJ2-1; size: NA; DNA: TGTGCCAGCAGCTTTAGCGGGAGGTACGCCTACAATGAGCAGTTCTTC; CDR3: CASSFSGRYAYNEQFF
D: NA; V: TRBV20-1; J: TRBJ1-2; size: NA; DNA: TGCAGTTCTAGGAGGACCGCGGGACGGGGATCATCTCTACATTTTTATGGCTACACCTTC; CDR3: CSSRRTAGRGSSLHFYGYTF
D: NA; V: TRBV9; J: TRBJ2-1; size: few; DNA: TGTGCCAGCAGCGTTGAAGTTGTCTCCTACAATGAGCAGTTCTTC; CDR3: CASSVEVVSYNEQFF
D: NA; V: TRBV20-1; J: TRBJ2-7; size: NA; DNA: TGCAGTGCACAACCAGACCCCCCCGAGCAGTACTTC; CDR3: CSAQPDPPEQYF
D: TRBD2; V: TRBV7-9; J: TRBJ2-1; size: few; DNA: TGTGCCAGCCTCCCTAGCGGAGCGAACAATGAGCAGTTCTTC; CDR3: CASLPSGANNEQFF
D: NA; V: TRBV20-1; J: TRBJ2-1; size: NA; DNA: TGCAGCGCTAGTCCTCGGGACTCCTACAATGAGCAGTTCTTC; CDR3: CSASPRDSYNEQFF
D: NA; V: TRBV5-1; J: TRBJ2-1; size: few; DNA: TGCGCCAGCAGCTTCCTGGACTCTCACGTTGAGCAGTTCTTC; CDR3: CASSFLDSHVEQFF
D: NA; V: TRBV27; J: TRBJ2-6; size: few; DNA: TGTGCCAGCAGTGGGACGGACTTCTCTGGGGCCAACGTCCTGACTTTC; CDR3: CASSGTDFSGANVLTF
D: NA; V: TRBV18; J: TRBJ2-1; size: NA; DNA: TGTGCCAGCTCACCACGAGGGGTTAGCCCCAATGAGCAGTTCTTC; CDR3: CASSPRGVSPNEQFF
D: NA; V: TRBV20-1; J: TRBJ2-5; size: few; DNA: TGCAGTGTTCCGCCGGTACAAGAGACCCAGTACTTC; CDR3: CSVPPVQETQYF
D: NA; V: TRBV7-2; J: TRBJ1-5; size: few; DNA: TGTGCCAGCAGCTTTTCGGGAGGGCCCCAGCATTTT; CDR3: CASSFSGGPQHF
D: TRBD2; V: TRBV18; J: TRBJ2-5; size: few; DNA: TGTGCCAGCGCGGGACTAGCGGGATCCCGAGAGACCCAGTACTTC; CDR3: CASAGLAGSRETQYF
D: TRBD1; V: TRBV4-1; J: TRBJ2-7; size: few; DNA: TGCGCCAGCAGCCAAGTGGGGACAGGAGGATACGAGCAGTACTTC; CDR3: CASSQVGTGGYEQYF
D: TRBD2; V: TRBV4-2; J: TRBJ2-5; size: NA; DNA: TGTGCCAGCAGCCAAGCCTATAGCGGGAGTGGGGGTGAGACCCAGTACTTC; CDR3: CASSQAYSGSGGETQYF
D: NA; V: TRBV6-1; J: TRBJ2-6; size: NA; DNA: TGTGCCAGTAGTCTCAGGTTTTCTGGGGCCAACGTCCTGACTTTC; CDR3: CASSLRFSGANVLTF
D: NA; V: TRBV7-2; J: TRBJ2-1; size: NA; DNA: TGTGCCAGCAGCTTAATTGCTATGCTTAATGTGCAGTTCTTC; CDR3: CASSLIAMLNVQFF
D: NA; V: TRBV7-2; J: TRBJ2-3; size: NA; DNA: TGTGCCAGCAGCCAAAGAAGCGGCAGCGGTACAGATACGCAGTATTTT; CDR3: CASSQRSGSGTDTQYF
D: NA; V: TRBV12-3/TRBV12-4; J: TRBJ2-5; size: NA; DNA: TGTGCCAGCAGCCCAGGGATCAGGGGTGCCCAAGAGACCCAGTACTTC; CDR3: CASSPGIRGAQETQYF
D: NA; V: TRBV29-1; J: TRBJ1-5; size: NA; DNA: TGCAGCGCCGCGGAGGGGAATCAGCCCCAGCATTTT; CDR3: CSAAEGNQPQHF
D: TRBD2; V: TRBV20-1; J: TRBJ2-1; size: NA; DNA: TGCAGTGCTAGAGATTCCGGACTAGAGGGTGAGCAGTTCTTC; CDR3: CSARDSGLEGEQFF
D: NA; V: TRBV6-1; J: TRBJ2-4; size: many; DNA: TGTGCCAGCCTAGTAGGGTCAATAGGGTCTTTAGCCAAAAACATTCAGTACTTC; CDR3: CASLVGSIGSLAKNIQYF
D: NA; V: TRBV6-5; J: TRBJ2-7; size: NA; DNA: TGTGCCAGCAGCCGGGGCCGGTCCTACGAGCAGTACTTC; CDR3: CASSRGRSYEQYF
D: NA; V: TRBV3-1; J: TRBJ2-7; size: NA; DNA: TGTGCCAGCAGCCCGGCGGCGGGGTTTTACTACGAGCAGTACTTC; CDR3: CASSPAAGFYYEQYF
D: NA; V: TRBV7-2; J: TRBJ2-1; size: NA; DNA: TGTGCCAGCAGCTTAGTCTCGGGGTTACTACTTTACAATGAGCAGTTCTTC; CDR3: CASSLVSGLLLYNEQFF
D: NA; V: TRBV12-3/TRBV12-4; J: TRBJ2-5; size: few; DNA: TGTGCCAGCAGTTTAAGGGGGGAGGGGGAGACCCAGTACTTC; CDR3: CASSLRGEGETQYF
D: TRBD1; V: TRBV28; J: TRBJ2-5; size: few; DNA: TGTGCCAGCAAAAGGACAGGGGTCGAGACCCAGTACTTC; CDR3: CASKRTGVETQYF
D: TRBD1; V: TRBV4-1; J: TRBJ2-1; size: few; DNA: TGCGCCAGCAGCGGAGAAGTTACAGGGGGCGATGAGCAGTTCTTC; CDR3: CASSGEVTGGDEQFF